Listed here are 24 T cell receptor beta chains from one sample, sequenced in a study of radiotherapy plus CTLA-4 blockade in lung cancer. Sequencing used immunoSEQ multiplex PCR; TCRdb keeps in-frame clones, though not all of them. The table has 81,000 or so clones, 78% seen once. The sequencing used peripheral blood, collected from a patient treated with radiotherapy plus ipilimumab. Receptors were obtained from a human donor with non-small cell lung cancer whose response to radiotherapy plus ipilimumab could not be evaluated. Some clones in this sample may be carry-over from other donors' samples.

CDR3 sequence (DNA): TGCGCCAGCAGCTTCTGGGGGCTGGGGGCAGATACGCAGTATTTT. Its protein is CASSFWGLGADTQYF. The chain has TRBV5-1 and TRBJ2-3, with D possibly matching TRBD1 (6 bases). Germline CDR1 reads SGHRS; CDR2 reads YFSETQ. The CDR3 has 15 residues. Trimming took 2 bases from V and 4 from J, leaving 14 bases between them.

The V and J genes are TRBV6-6 and TRBJ1-2; 9 positions agree with TRBD1. This CDR3 comprises 15 residues. V shed 7 bases and J 5 bases; nucleotides not matched to a gene: 11. Germline values: CDR1 MNHNY, CDR2 SVGAGI (reference sequence). The CDR3 nucleotides read TGTGCCAGCATCACCCAGGGACAGGGAGAATATGGCTACACCTTC. Translation gives CASITQGQGEYGYTF.

The V call is TRBV6-6, the J call TRBJ2-3; D gene uncertain. Trimming shortened V by 6 bases and J by 1 base, and 11 bases separated the two germline ends. The CDR3 has 14 residues. The V gene's germline CDR1 is MNHNY and CDR2 SVGAGI (reference sequence). CDR3 DNA: TGTGCCAGCAGAAGATACGAGGGCACAGATACGCAGTATTTT. Protein: CASRRYEGTDTQYF.

The genes are TRBV28 and TRBJ1-6; TRBD1 might be the D (6 bases). V lost 6 bases, J lost 5 bases, and 17 bases lay in between. This CDR3 contains 16 residues. Germline V CDR1 and CDR2: MDHEN, SYDVKM. CDR3 sequence: CASRLSGGGNNSPLHF. CDR3 sequence (DNA): TGTGCCAGCAGACTCTCCGGCGGGGGCAATAATTCACCCCTCCACTTT.

This chain connects TRBV5-1 to TRBJ1-5; 9 bases agree with TRBD1. CDR1 SGHRS and CDR2 YFSETQ come from the germline V gene. J gave up 0 bases and V 4 bases, and 11 bases lay outside the gene matches. CDR3 length equals 18 residues. The CDR3 region has the DNA TGCGCCAGCAGCCCAGGGACAGGGACGACCCATAGCAATCAGCCCCAGCATTTT. Protein: CASSPGTGTTHSNQPQHF.

This clone has more than one count but fewer than ten. V usage is TRBV2 and J usage is TRBJ2-5; D uncertain. CDR3 size: 12 residues. The V end lost 4 bases, the J end lost 2 bases, and 5 bases lay between the germline ends. The V gene's germline CDR1 is SNHLY and CDR2 FYNNEI. In nucleotides, the CDR3 is TGTGCCAGCAGTGCCAGACAAGAGACCCAGTACTTC. It translates to CASSARQETQYF.

The chain recombines TRBV5-4 with TRBJ2-7; no clear D gene. The CDR3 runs to 12 residues. Germline CDR1 is SGHNT and CDR2 is YYREEE (reference sequence). The ends were cut back, 3 bases at V and 2 bases at J, with 6 bases in the middle. The CDR3 coding sequence is TGTGCCAGCAGCTCCGTCCCCTACGAGCAGTACTTC. Protein sequence: CASSSVPYEQYF. The full variable domain, completed using reference TRBV5-4 and TRBJ2-7, is ETGVTQSPTHLIKTRGQQVTLRCSSQSGHNTVSWYQQALGQGPQFIFQYYREEENGRGNFPPRFSGLQFPNYSSELNVNALELDDSALYLCASSSVPYEQYFGPGTRLTVT.

The chain has TRBV19 and TRBJ1-5, with D perhaps TRBD1 (5 bases). This CDR3 comprises 19 residues. Germline V CDR1 and CDR2: LNHDA, SQIVND (reference sequence). V was cut by 3 bases and J by 2 bases, with 23 bases left in between. CDR3 DNA: TGTGCCAGTAGTATTGGAAGGGGAGGGAGAACCTCGGGCAATCAGCCCCAGCATTTT. Encoded protein: CASSIGRGGRTSGNQPQHF.

The chain uses TRBV4-3 and TRBJ2-3, with 14 bases that match TRBD2. The ends lost 2 bases at V and 1 base at J; junction bases unmatched: 8. Germline V gene sequence: CDR1 LGHNA, CDR2 YSLEER. This CDR3 has 19 residues. In DNA form, the CDR3 reads TGCGCCAGCAGCCAACAGACTAGCGGGGGGGCCCTCGGCACAGATACGCAGTATTTT. Its protein is CASSQQTSGGALGTDTQYF.

V usage is TRBV9 and J usage is TRBJ2-3; D remains unclear. This CDR3 is built from 12 residues. CDR1 is SGDLS, CDR2 YYNGEE, per germline. Trimming cost V 5 bases and J 4 bases, with 8 bases left between them. The CDR3 sequence is CASSPRPDTQYF. DNA for the CDR3: TGTGCCAGCAGTCCTAGGCCAGATACGCAGTATTTT.

J is TRBJ2-7 and V is TRBV10-3, with TRBD2 identical over 7 bases. CDR3 length: 14 amino acids. Per germline, CDR1 ENHRY and CDR2 SYGVKD. With 0 bases clipped from V and 6 bases from J, the junction kept 5 bases outside the gene matches. The CDR3 DNA is TGTGCCATCAGTGAGTCTAATCGGGAGGTCGAGCAGTACTTC. It translates to CAISESNREVEQYF.

For the CDR3, the DNA is TGCGCCAGCAGCGGAGGGGGGGCCTACAATGAGCAGTTCTTC. Protein sequence: CASSGGGAYNEQFF. The J gene is TRBJ2-1, the V gene TRBV5-1, with a tentative D call TRBD2 (7 bases). CDR1 is SGHRS, CDR2 YFSETQ, per germline. The V and J ends lost 4 bases and 2 bases respectively, with 10 bases between them. CDR3 size: 14 residues.

The V gene is TRBV6-5, the J gene TRBJ2-7; TRBD2 matches at 13 bases. V shed 4 bases and J 2 bases; nucleotides not matched to a gene: 2. This CDR3 region has 15 residues. Germline V gives CDR1 MNHEY, CDR2 SVGAGI. The CDR3 reads CASSSGTSGTYEQYF. The DNA for the CDR3 is TGTGCCAGCAGTTCCGGGACTAGCGGGACCTACGAGCAGTACTTC.

The chain is built from TRBV10-3 and TRBJ2-1; 10 bases are shared with TRBD2. Germline assignment: CDR1 ENHRY and CDR2 SYGVKD. This CDR3 spans 15 amino acids. J gave up 6 bases and V 4 bases, and 6 bases lay outside the gene matches. CDR3 residues: CAISAYERGGNEQFF. CDR3 nucleotides: TGTGCCATCAGTGCATACGAGCGGGGGGGCAATGAGCAGTTCTTC.

The genes are TRBV27 and TRBJ2-5; no firm D call. The better agreement between TRBJ2-7 and the DNA end casts doubt on the J call. Germline V CDR1 and CDR2: MNHEY, SMNVEV (reference sequence). The CDR3 contains 13 residues. The chain's CDR3 is CASSLKWSYEQYF. CDR3 in DNA: TGTGCCAGCAGTTTAAAGTGGTCCTACGAGCAGTACTTC.

The genes are TRBV28 and TRBJ2-2, with 9 bases fitting TRBD2. This CDR3 region has 16 residues. Germline values: CDR1 MDHEN, CDR2 SYDVKM. The trim removed 2 bases at V and 5 bases at J, leaving 6 bases unmatched. The CDR3: CASSLGGLAGTGELFF. The CDR3 coding sequence is TGTGCCAGCAGTTTAGGTGGGCTAGCGGGGACCGGGGAGCTGTTTTTT.

The rearrangement joins TRBV5-6 to TRBJ2-5; 8 nucleotides align to TRBD1. V was pared by 1 base and J by 4 bases, with 6 bases of the junction left unmatched. The CDR3 sequence is 15 residues long. CDR1 is SGHDT and CDR2 is YYEEEE in the germline V gene. As DNA, the CDR3 is TGTGCCAGCAGCTTGACCCTACAGGGGGGAGAGACCCAGTACTTC. Translation gives CASSLTLQGGETQYF. The complete variable domain, with remaining parts taken from reference TRBV5-6 and TRBJ2-5, reads DAGVTQSPTHLIKTRGQQVTLRCSPKSGHDTVSWYQQALGQGPQFIFQYYEEEERQRGNFPDRFSGHQFPNYSSELNVNALLLGDSALYLCASSLTLQGGETQYFGPGTRLLVL.

In this sample, this clone turned up many times. The genes are TRBV2 and TRBJ1-4; a possible D gene is TRBD1 (5 bases). This CDR3 region has 15 residues. In germline, CDR1 is SNHLY, CDR2 FYNNEI. Deletions cut 4 bases from V and 4 bases from J, with 13 bases between. The CDR3 loop is CASSARDSVNEKLFF. CDR3 nucleotide sequence: TGTGCCAGCAGTGCTCGGGACTCCGTTAATGAAAAACTGTTTTTT.

This chain links TRBV7-6 with TRBJ2-2; TRBD2 agrees at 13 bases. The CDR3 extends over 18 amino acids. The V segment lost 7 bases and the J segment 6 bases; nucleotides outside the gene matches: 14. The germline CDR1 and CDR2 sequences are SGHVS and FNYEAQ. CDR3 nucleotides: TGTGCCAGCACTGAGACTAGCGGGGGGCCTTCGGAGGCCGGGGAGCTGTTTTTT. It is translated as CASTETSGGPSEAGELFF.

The V gene is TRBV9, the J gene TRBJ2-1, with 7 bases fitting TRBD2. CDR1 and CDR2 (germline): SGDLS, YYNGEE. The CDR3 spans 16 residues. With 4 bases clipped from V and 9 bases from J, the junction kept 16 bases outside the gene matches. CDR3 protein: CASSSRGTINFGEQFF. The CDR3 DNA sequence: TGTGCCAGCAGCTCGCGGGGGACTATTAATTTCGGTGAGCAGTTCTTC.

The count of this clone is one. The chain employs TRBV19 and TRBJ2-5; tentatively, D is TRBD1 (6 bases). This CDR3 is 14 amino acids long. Trimming left V 6 bases short and J 2 bases short, with 13 bases between. The germline V gene has CDR1 LNHDA and CDR2 SQIVND (reference sequence). This chain's CDR3 is CASSFGTLQETQYF. The CDR3 region has the DNA TGTGCCAGTAGCTTCGGGACACTACAAGAGACCCAGTACTTC.

This rearrangement joins TRBV20-1 to TRBJ2-1; D unresolved. The germline V and J ends were trimmed by 5 bases and 6 bases, with 8 bases remaining between them. The CDR3 runs to 11 residues. Germline CDR1 DFQATT, CDR2 SNEGSKA (reference sequence). CDR3 DNA: TGCAGTGCTCTTATTATCAATGAGCAGTTCTTC. Translated: CSALIINEQFF.

This clone turned up a few times. The V and J genes are TRBV27 and TRBJ1-1, with a possible D match to TRBD1 (6 bases). The germline CDR1 and CDR2 sequences are MNHEY and SMNVEV (reference sequence). The CDR3 is 16 residues long. V was shortened by 4 bases and J by 0 bases, with 15 bases between the two germline ends. This CDR3 is CASSSRGTGMNTEAFF. The DNA for the CDR3 is TGTGCCAGCAGTTCTAGGGGGACGGGGATGAACACTGAAGCTTTCTTT.

The chain combines TRBV30 with TRBJ1-5, with D possibly matching TRBD1 (5 bases). Germline CDR1 is GTSNPN and CDR2 is SVGIG (reference sequence). This CDR3 comprises 15 residues. V shed 2 bases and J shed 3 bases, with 14 bases lying between them. The CDR3 here is CAWSPRGGDNQPQHF. The CDR3 DNA sequence: TGTGCCTGGAGTCCACGGGGGGGGGACAATCAGCCCCAGCATTTT.